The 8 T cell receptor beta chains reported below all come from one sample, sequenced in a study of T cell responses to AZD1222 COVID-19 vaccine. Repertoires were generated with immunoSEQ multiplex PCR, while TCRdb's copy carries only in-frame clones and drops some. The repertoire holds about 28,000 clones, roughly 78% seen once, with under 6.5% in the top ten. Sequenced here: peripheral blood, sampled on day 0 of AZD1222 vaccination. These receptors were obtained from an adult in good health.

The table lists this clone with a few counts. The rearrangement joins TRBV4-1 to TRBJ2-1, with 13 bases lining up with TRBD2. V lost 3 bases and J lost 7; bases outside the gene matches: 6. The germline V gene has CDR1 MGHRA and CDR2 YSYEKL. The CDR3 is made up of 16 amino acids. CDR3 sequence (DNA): TGCGCCAGCAGCCACCAGGGACTAGCGGGGTTGAATGAGCAGTTCTTC. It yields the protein CASSHQGLAGLNEQFF.

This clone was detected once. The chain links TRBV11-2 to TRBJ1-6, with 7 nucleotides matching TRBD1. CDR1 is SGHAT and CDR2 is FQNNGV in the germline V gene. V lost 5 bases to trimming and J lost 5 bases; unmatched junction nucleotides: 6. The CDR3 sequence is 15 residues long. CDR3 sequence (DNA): TGTGCCAGCAGCCGTCGACAGGGCAATAATTCACCCCTCCACTTT. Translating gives CASSRRQGNNSPLHF.

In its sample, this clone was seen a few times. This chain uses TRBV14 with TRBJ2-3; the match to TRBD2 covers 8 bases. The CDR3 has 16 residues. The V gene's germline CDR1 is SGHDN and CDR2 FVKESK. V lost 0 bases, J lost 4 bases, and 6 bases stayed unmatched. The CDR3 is CASSQEMTGGADTQYF. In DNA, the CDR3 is TGTGCCAGCAGCCAAGAAATGACCGGGGGGGCAGATACGCAGTATTTT.

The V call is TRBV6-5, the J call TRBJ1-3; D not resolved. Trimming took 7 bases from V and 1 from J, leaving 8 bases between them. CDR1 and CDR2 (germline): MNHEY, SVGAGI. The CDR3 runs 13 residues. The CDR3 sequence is CASTLDSGNTIYF. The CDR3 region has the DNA TGTGCCAGCACCCTGGATTCTGGAAACACCATATATTTT.

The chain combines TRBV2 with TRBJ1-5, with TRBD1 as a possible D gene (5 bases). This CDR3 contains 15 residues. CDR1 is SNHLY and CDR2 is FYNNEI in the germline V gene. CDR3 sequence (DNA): TGTGCGACCAGCAGGCGGACATCTAGCAATCAGCCCCAGCATTTT. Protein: CATSRRTSSNQPQHF.

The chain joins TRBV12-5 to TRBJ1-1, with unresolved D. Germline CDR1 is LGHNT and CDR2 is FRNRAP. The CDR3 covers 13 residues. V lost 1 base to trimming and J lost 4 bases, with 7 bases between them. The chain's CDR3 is CASGLGRTTEAFF. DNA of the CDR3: TGTGCTAGTGGTTTGGGTCGAACCACTGAAGCTTTCTTT.

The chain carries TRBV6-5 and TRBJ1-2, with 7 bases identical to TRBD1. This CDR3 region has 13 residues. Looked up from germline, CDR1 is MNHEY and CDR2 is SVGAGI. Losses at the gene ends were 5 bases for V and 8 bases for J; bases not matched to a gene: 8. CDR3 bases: TGTGCCAGCAGTAAAAAAGGGGGCAAGGGCTACACCTTC. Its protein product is CASSKKGGKGYTF.

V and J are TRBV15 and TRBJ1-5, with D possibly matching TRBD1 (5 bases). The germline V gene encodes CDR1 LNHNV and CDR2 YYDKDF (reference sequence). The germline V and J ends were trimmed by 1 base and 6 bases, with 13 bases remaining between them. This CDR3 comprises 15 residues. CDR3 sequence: CATSRGSRDGQPQHF. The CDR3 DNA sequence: TGTGCCACCAGCAGAGGGAGCAGGGACGGTCAGCCCCAGCATTTT.